Below, 24 T cell receptor beta chains from the same sample are listed, as sequenced in a study of blood T cell repertoires in COVID-19. Data came from immunoSEQ multiplex PCR; TCRdb stores just in-frame clones and leaves some out. The sample holds 290,000 or so clones, approximately 85% seen once. The sample comprised peripheral blood. Receptor source: a man aged 50 to 59 with active or convalescent COVID-19.

The J gene is TRBJ1-4, the V gene TRBV12-3 or TRBV12-4; unclear D gene. The ends were cut back, 5 bases at V and 7 bases at J, with 5 bases in the middle. The CDR3 spans 11 residues. The CDR3 nucleotides are TGTGCCAGCAGTCCGTCTGAAAAACTGTTTTTT. Its protein is CASSPSEKLFF.

The rearrangement links TRBV5-1 to TRBJ1-2, with 7 bases that match TRBD1. The V gene's germline CDR1 is SGHRS and CDR2 YFSETQ. The junction had 7 bases not matched to a gene; V was cut back by 5 bases and J by 6 bases. The CDR3 contains 13 residues. The CDR3 DNA reads TGCGCCAGCAGTTTACAGGGGATGGATGGCTACACCTTC. This encodes CASSLQGMDGYTF.

The V gene is TRBV3-1 (or the pseudogene TRBV3-2), the J gene TRBJ1-2; 10 nucleotides align to TRBD1. CDR3 length equals 15 residues. The V gene end was trimmed by 5 bases and the J gene end by 7 bases; junction bases not matched to a gene: 10. The V gene's germline CDR1 is LGHDT and CDR2 YNNKEL (reference sequence). CDR3 sequence reads: CASSTRQGALSGYTF. The CDR3 DNA is TGTGCCAGCAGCACCCGACAGGGGGCTTTGTCTGGCTACACCTTC.

This clone was found a few times. J is TRBJ2-2 and V is TRBV2; 10 bases are a match to TRBD2. Germline V lookup: CDR1 SNHLY, CDR2 FYNNEI. The length of the CDR3 is 15 residues. After removal of 4 bases from V and 6 bases from J, the junction contained 5 bases not matched to a gene. In nucleotides, the CDR3 is TGTGCCAGCAGTGCTAGCGGGAGTATCGCCGGGGAGCTGTTTTTT. It is translated as CASSASGSIAGELFF.

This sequence joins TRBV29-1 and TRBJ1-1, with a possible D match to TRBD1 (5 bases). Germline V gives CDR1 SQVTM, CDR2 ANQGSEA. The V gene lost 4 bases and the J gene lost 0 bases, with 9 bases spanning the gap. CDR3 length: 13 residues. Here the CDR3 reads CSVGQTLNTEAFF. CDR3 bases: TGCAGCGTTGGACAGACTCTGAACACTGAAGCTTTCTTT. Supplemented by reference TRBV29-1 and TRBJ1-1, the full variable domain reads SAVISQKPSRDICQRGTSLTIQCQVDSQVTMMFWYRQQPGQSLTLIATANQGSEATYESGFVIDKFPISRPNLTFSTLTVSNMSPEDSSIYLCSVGQTLNTEAFFGQGTRLTVV.

The chain couples TRBV19 to TRBJ2-1; 10 positions match TRBD2. The germline V gene encodes CDR1 LNHDA and CDR2 SQIVND (reference sequence). There are 17 residues in the CDR3. V trimming: 2 bases; J trimming: 7 bases; junction bases outside the gene matches: 11. The CDR3 nucleotides read TGTGCCAGTAGTATACACGCGGGGGCTAGCGGGAGTAATGAGCAGTTCTTC. Translating it yields CASSIHAGASGSNEQFF.

The rearrangement uses TRBV23-1 and TRBJ2-7; D remains unclear. TRBV23-1 is known as an ORF, though its function is uncertain. The CDR3 is 14 amino acids. The V end lost 0 bases, the J end lost 3 bases, and 9 bases lay between the germline ends. CDR3 protein: CASSQSVQFYEQYF. The CDR3 nucleotides read TGCGCCAGCAGTCAATCCGTACAGTTCTACGAGCAGTACTTC.

The J gene is TRBJ1-1, the V gene TRBV7-9; 7 bases match TRBD1. Unmatched junction bases numbered 12, after V lost 5 bases and J lost 0 bases. This CDR3 has 17 residues. Germline V gene lookup returns CDR1 SEHNR and CDR2 FQNEAQ (reference sequence). CDR3 coding DNA: TGTGCCAGCAGCCTCCGACAGGGAGGATTAATGAACACTGAAGCTTTCTTT. Amino acids: CASSLRQGGLMNTEAFF.

This chain links TRBV3-1 (or the pseudogene TRBV3-2) with TRBJ2-7; TRBD1 matches 7 bases. Looked up from germline, CDR1 is LGHDT and CDR2 is YNNKEL (reference sequence). V lost 3 bases, J lost 2 bases, and 4 bases stayed unmatched. The CDR3 has 14 amino acids. CDR3 in amino acids: CASSHTGTAYEQYF. The CDR3 nucleotides read TGTGCCAGCAGCCATACCGGGACAGCCTACGAGCAGTACTTC.

The chain couples TRBV7-9 to TRBJ2-7; 9 nucleotides agree with TRBD2. The CDR3 runs to 14 residues. The V segment lost 8 bases and the J segment 3 bases; nucleotides outside the gene matches: 8. Germline loops: CDR1 SEHNR, CDR2 FQNEAQ (reference sequence). The CDR3 DNA reads as TGTGCCAGCGGGCCGCGGGAGGGCCTCTACGAGCAGTACTTC. This translates into CASGPREGLYEQYF.

The chain is built from TRBV28 and TRBJ1-1, with D perhaps matching TRBD1 (5 bases). The germline V gene encodes CDR1 MDHEN and CDR2 SYDVKM. V was shortened by 2 bases and J by 6 bases, with 19 bases between the two germline ends. This CDR3 has 16 amino acids. The DNA for the CDR3 is TGTGCCAGCAGTTTAATGGGGCGTTCGGGTCAAGCTGAAGCTTTCTTT. It is translated as CASSLMGRSGQAEAFF.

This rearrangement joins TRBV9 to TRBJ2-1; the match to TRBD2 covers 11 bases. Germline CDR1 reads SGDLS; CDR2 reads YYNGEE. The junction had 8 bases not matched to a gene; V was cut back by 4 bases and J by 5 bases. There are 16 residues in the CDR3. The DNA for the CDR3 is TGTGCCAGCAGCCCGAGGGTAGCGGGAGGGAACAATGAGCAGTTCTTC. As protein: CASSPRVAGGNNEQFF.

The chain recombines TRBV15 with TRBJ1-6, with unresolved D. In germline, CDR1 is LNHNV, CDR2 YYDKDF (reference sequence). Trimming stripped 0 bases from V and 0 bases from J, with 12 bases between. The CDR3 totals 18 residues. The CDR3 nucleotides are TGTGCCACCAGCAGAGATCGACGGGAAAGCTCCTATAATTCACCCCTCCACTTT. Its translation: CATSRDRRESSYNSPLHF.

The chain uses TRBV19 and TRBJ1-1; D gene uncertain. V was shortened by 6 bases and J by 0 bases, with 11 bases between the two germline ends. The CDR3 consists of 14 residues. Germline V gene lookup returns CDR1 LNHDA and CDR2 SQIVND (reference sequence). This chain's CDR3 is CASRSRSMNTEAFF. The DNA of the CDR3 is TGTGCCAGTAGATCCCGTTCTATGAACACTGAAGCTTTCTTT.

In its sample, this clone was seen a few times. V usage is TRBV15 and J usage is TRBJ2-7; no clear D gene. This CDR3 region has 13 residues. The germline gives CDR1 LNHNV, CDR2 YYDKDF (reference sequence). The V end lost 0 bases, the J end lost 4 bases, and 7 bases lay between the germline ends. CDR3: CATSRDIQYEQYF. The DNA for the CDR3 is TGTGCCACCAGCAGAGATATACAGTACGAGCAGTACTTC.

DNA of the CDR3: TGCAGCGCTAGACTAGCCGGAGGGGGAGATACGCAGTATTTT. It specifies CSARLAGGGDTQYF. The V and J genes are TRBV29-1 and TRBJ2-3, with a possible D match to TRBD2 (7 bases). Germline loops: CDR1 SQVTM, CDR2 ANQGSEA. The CDR3 runs 14 residues. Trimming shortened V by 7 bases and J by 5 bases, and 19 bases separated the two germline ends.

This clone has a single count. The rearrangement joins TRBV18 to TRBJ1-5, with D uncertain. V dropped 0 bases and J dropped 15 bases, with 15 bases sitting between them. In germline, CDR1 is KGHSH, CDR2 LQKENI. This CDR3 region has 13 residues. CDR3: CASSPPGRGSMHF. In DNA form, the CDR3 reads TGTGCCAGCTCACCACCAGGCCGCGGCTCAATGCATTTT.

The rearrangement uses TRBV11-2 and TRBJ1-6; tentatively, D is TRBD1 (6 bases). The length of the CDR3 is 15 residues. With 3 bases removed from V and 7 bases from J, the gap between germline ends came to 13 bases. Germline CDR1 SGHAT, CDR2 FQNNGV. The CDR3 spells CASSFSQGLNSPLHF. The CDR3 coding sequence is TGTGCCAGCAGCTTCTCTCAGGGGCTGAATTCACCCCTCCACTTT.

The V call is TRBV5-1, the J call TRBJ2-3; 12 bases line up with TRBD2. The CDR3 has 17 amino acids. V gave up 2 bases and J gave up 2 bases; unmatched junction bases: 6. The V gene's germline CDR1 is SGHRS and CDR2 YFSETQ. CDR3 bases: TGCGCCAGCAGCTTATCGACTAGCGGGAGCCCCACAGATACGCAGTATTTT. This sequence encodes CASSLSTSGSPTDTQYF.

The rearrangement uses TRBV20-1 and TRBJ2-5; D call uncertain. The CDR3 is made up of 13 amino acids. CDR1 is DFQATT, CDR2 SNEGSKA, per germline (reference sequence). Trimming took 3 bases from V and 1 from J, leaving 9 bases between them. As DNA, the CDR3 is TGCAGTGCTAGTGTGGCCCTCCAAGAGACCCAGTACTTC. This translates into CSASVALQETQYF.

This clone has just a few counts. The chain carries TRBV19 and TRBJ1-1, with TRBD1 identical over 7 bases. V shed 5 bases and J 8 bases; nucleotides not matched to a gene: 8. The CDR3 is made up of 13 amino acids. Germline CDR1 reads LNHDA; CDR2 reads SQIVND (reference sequence). The CDR3 spells CASSLVPGGEAFF. CDR3 in DNA: TGTGCCAGTAGTTTAGTTCCAGGGGGAGAAGCTTTCTTT.

The chain recombines TRBV30 with TRBJ1-2; a weak D match, TRBD1 (6 bases). Germline V lookup: CDR1 GTSNPN, CDR2 SVGIG (reference sequence). The CDR3 runs to 13 residues. Trimming removed 3 bases at V and 4 bases at J, with 12 bases between. The CDR3 protein is CAWREGGSYGYTF. In DNA form, the CDR3 reads TGTGCCTGGAGGGAGGGGGGGTCCTATGGCTACACCTTC.

This chain links TRBV3-1 (or the pseudogene TRBV3-2) with TRBJ1-6; no firm D call. This CDR3 contains 17 residues. Germline V gives CDR1 LGHDT, CDR2 YNNKEL (reference sequence). Deletions cut 1 base from V and 8 bases from J, with 18 bases between. This chain's CDR3 is CASSQVHLGLADSPLHF. Written as DNA, the CDR3 is TGTGCCAGCAGCCAAGTCCACCTGGGGTTAGCGGATTCACCCCTCCACTTT.

The chain carries TRBV4-3 and TRBJ1-1, with D unclear. Trimming stripped 4 bases from V and 0 bases from J, with 9 bases between. This CDR3 contains 14 residues. The germline V gene has CDR1 LGHNA and CDR2 YSLEER. CDR3 in DNA: TGCGCCAGCAGCCCGACACGGTTGAACACTGAAGCTTTCTTT. Protein sequence: CASSPTRLNTEAFF.